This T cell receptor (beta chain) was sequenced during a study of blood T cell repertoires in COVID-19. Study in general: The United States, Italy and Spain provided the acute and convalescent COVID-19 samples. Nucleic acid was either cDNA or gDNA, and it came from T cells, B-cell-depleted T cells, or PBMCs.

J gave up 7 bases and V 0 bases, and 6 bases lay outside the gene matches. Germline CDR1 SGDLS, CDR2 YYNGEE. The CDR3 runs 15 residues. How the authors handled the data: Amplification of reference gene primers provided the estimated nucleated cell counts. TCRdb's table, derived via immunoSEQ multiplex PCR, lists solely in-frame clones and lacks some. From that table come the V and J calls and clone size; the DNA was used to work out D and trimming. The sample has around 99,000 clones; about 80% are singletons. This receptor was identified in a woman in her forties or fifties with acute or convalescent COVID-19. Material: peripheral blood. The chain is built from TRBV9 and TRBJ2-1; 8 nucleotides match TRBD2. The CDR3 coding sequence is TGTGCCAGCAGCGTAGGGGGAGCGGGGGCGAATGAGCAGTTCTTC. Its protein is CASSVGGAGANEQFF.